These 25 T cell receptor beta chains were sequenced from one sample in a study of graft-versus-host responses after intestinal transplantation. Assay used: immunoSEQ multiplex PCR; TCRdb lists only in-frame clones, some missing. The sample has approximately 71,000 clones; 70% to 90% are singletons. Their cognate antigens are unknown. The sample was unstimulated CD8+ T cells sorted from spleen or lymph node cells, taken before intestinal transplant. The receptors shown here come from a human donor who received an intestinal transplant.

The genes are TRBV4-2 and TRBJ1-2; perhaps TRBD1 as D (6 bases). V lost 0 bases, J lost 8 bases, and 28 bases lay in between. Per the germline V gene, CDR1 is LGHNA and CDR2 is YNFKEQ. CDR3 length: 19 amino acids. This chain's CDR3 is CASSQEWGWGGRYLSGYTF. The CDR3 region has the DNA TGTGCCAGCAGCCAAGAGTGGGGATGGGGGGGGCGCTATCTATCAGGCTACACCTTC.

The chain links TRBV5-1 to TRBJ1-4; no definite D call. CDR3 length: 15 amino acids. Deletions cut 0 bases from V and 0 bases from J, with 6 bases between. Germline V lookup: CDR1 SGHRS, CDR2 YFSETQ. The CDR3 nucleotides read TGCGCCAGCAGCTTGGACAGTGCAACTAATGAAAAACTGTTTTTT. Translating gives CASSLDSATNEKLFF.

The V and J genes are TRBV15 and TRBJ1-4, with TRBD1 matching 8 bases. Per the germline V gene, CDR1 is LNHNV and CDR2 is YYDKDF (reference sequence). V lost 5 bases, J lost 8 bases, and 7 bases stayed unmatched. The CDR3 spans 14 residues. The CDR3 bases are TGTGCCACCAGCCTACGGGACAGGCGAGAAAAACTGTTTTTT. It is translated as CATSLRDRREKLFF.

This chain links TRBV5-1 with TRBJ2-1; possibly TRBD1 for D (5 bases). In germline, CDR1 is SGHRS, CDR2 YFSETQ. The CDR3 is made up of 13 amino acids. Trimming took 3 bases from V and 3 from J, leaving 7 bases between them. CDR3 loop: CASSWTNYNEQFF. CDR3 DNA sequence: TGCGCCAGCAGCTGGACAAACTACAATGAGCAGTTCTTC.

This clone was detected once. V usage is TRBV28 and J usage is TRBJ2-7, with a possible D match to TRBD2 (6 bases). Germline assignment: CDR1 MDHEN and CDR2 SYDVKM. The V and J ends lost 8 bases and 4 bases respectively, with 9 bases between them. CDR3 length: 11 amino acids. CDR3 protein: CASGEAYEQYF. DNA of the CDR3: TGTGCCAGCGGGGAGGCATACGAGCAGTACTTC.

The chain combines TRBV5-1 with TRBJ2-1; 8 bases are shared with TRBD1. J lost 4 bases, V lost 8 bases, and 8 bases had no gene match. The CDR3 consists of 14 residues. The germline gives CDR1 SGHRS, CDR2 YFSETQ. DNA of the CDR3: TGCGCCAGTAATTGGGACAGGCCGTACAATGAGCAGTTCTTC. It encodes CASNWDRPYNEQFF.

J is TRBJ2-7 and V is TRBV7-2, with 9 bases lining up with TRBD2. The CDR3 consists of 15 residues. V was clipped by 4 bases and J by 1 base; unmatched bases: 5. The germline V gene has CDR1 SGHTA and CDR2 FQGNSA. The CDR3 bases are TGTGCCAGCAGCTCCTATGCGGGGGGGTCCTACGAGCAGTACTTC. The encoded protein is CASSSYAGGSYEQYF.

The chain employs TRBV28 and TRBJ2-1, with 7 bases fitting TRBD2. CDR3 length: 16 residues. In germline, CDR1 is MDHEN, CDR2 SYDVKM. The J segment lost 6 bases and the V segment lost 6 bases, leaving 14 bases of the junction unmatched. The CDR3 sequence is CASRDPPAGLVNEQFF. The CDR3 nucleotides are TGTGCCAGCAGGGACCCCCCAGCGGGACTCGTCAATGAGCAGTTCTTC. Based on the CDR3 plus reference TRBV28 and TRBJ2-1, the full variable domain is DVKVTQSSRYLVKRTGEKVFLECVQDMDHENMFWYRQDPGLGLRLIYFSYDVKMKEKGDIPEGYSVSREKKERFSLILESASTNQTSMYLCASRDPPAGLVNEQFFGPGTRLTVL.

The gene calls are TRBV4-2 and TRBJ1-1; no reliable D call. V gave up 6 bases and J gave up 4 bases, with 6 bases separating them. Looked up from germline, CDR1 is LGHNA and CDR2 is YNFKEQ. The CDR3 runs to 11 residues. DNA of the CDR3: TGTGCCAGCAGGGCAAGCACTGAAGCTTTCTTT. It yields the protein CASRASTEAFF.

The chain joins TRBV27 to TRBJ1-1; D gene uncertain. V gave up 7 bases and J gave up 4 bases, with 10 bases separating them. This CDR3 is 12 amino acids long. CDR1 is MNHEY and CDR2 is SMNVEV in the germline V gene (reference sequence). The CDR3: CASKSWATEAFF. The CDR3 DNA follows: TGTGCCAGCAAGTCCTGGGCCACTGAAGCTTTCTTT.

This chain uses TRBV15 with TRBJ1-5; TRBD1 matches at 7 bases. The CDR3 length is 17 residues. Germline V lookup: CDR1 LNHNV, CDR2 YYDKDF (reference sequence). V dropped 1 base and J dropped 3; count of bases not matched to a gene: 9. The CDR3 DNA reads TGTGCCACCAGCAGAGGGATCGACAGGGTGGACAATCAGCCCCAGCATTTT. It codes for CATSRGIDRVDNQPQHF.

The chain uses TRBV18 and TRBJ1-1, with D possibly matching TRBD1 (6 bases). CDR3 length equals 15 residues. Trimming left V 1 base short and J 4 bases short, with 13 bases between. Germline-derived CDR1 and CDR2 are KGHSH and LQKENI. CDR3 nucleotides: TGTGCCAGCTCACCACGGCGGGGGCGTTTCACTGAAGCTTTCTTT. The encoded protein is CASSPRRGRFTEAFF.

V usage is TRBV6-1 and J usage is TRBJ1-1; 8 nucleotides match TRBD1. The CDR3 consists of 13 residues. J gave up 5 bases and V 6 bases, and 5 bases lay outside the gene matches. CDR1 is MNHNS and CDR2 is SASEGT in the germline V gene. This chain's CDR3 is CASSGDRWTEAFF. The CDR3 nucleotides read TGTGCCAGCAGCGGGGACAGGTGGACTGAAGCTTTCTTT.

The rearrangement uses TRBV6-5 and TRBJ2-5; 7 bases line up with TRBD1. The CDR3 consists of 16 residues. CDR1 is MNHEY and CDR2 is SVGAGI in the germline V gene. Trimming took 4 bases from V and 5 from J; bases not matched to a gene: 13. The CDR3 region is CASSWRQGPLGETQYF. As DNA, the CDR3 is TGTGCCAGCAGTTGGAGACAGGGCCCATTGGGGGAGACCCAGTACTTC.

The chain combines TRBV27 with TRBJ1-6; 8 bases map to TRBD1. Germline V CDR1 and CDR2: MNHEY, SMNVEV (reference sequence). CDR3 length: 16 residues. J gave up 8 bases and V 6 bases, and 12 bases lay outside the gene matches. The CDR3 coding sequence is TGTGCCAGCAGAACCTTACGGGACAGGCTCTATTCACCCCTCCACTTT. Protein: CASRTLRDRLYSPLHF.

This sequence joins TRBV9 and TRBJ1-5; 7 bases map to TRBD1. CDR3 length: 14 amino acids. V dropped 4 bases and J dropped 7; count of bases not matched to a gene: 8. The V gene's germline CDR1 is SGDLS and CDR2 YYNGEE. This chain's CDR3 is CASSSSDRAQPQHF. The CDR3 DNA follows: TGTGCCAGCAGCTCATCCGACAGGGCCCAGCCCCAGCATTTT. Using reference TRBV9 and TRBJ1-5 for the parts outside the CDR3, the full variable domain is DSGVTQTPKHLITATGQRVTLRCSPRSGDLSVYWYQQSLDQGLQFLIQYYNGEERAKGNILERFSAQQFPDLHSELNLSSLELGDSALYFCASSSSDRAQPQHFGDGTRLSIL.

In its sample, this clone was seen a few times. The chain recombines TRBV7-2 with TRBJ2-7, with TRBD2 matching 9 bases. This CDR3 has 16 amino acids. Germline loops: CDR1 SGHTA, CDR2 FQGNSA. V was pared by 5 bases and J by 6 bases, with 14 bases of the junction left unmatched. The CDR3 nucleotides read TGTGCCAGCAGCATGGCGGGAGGGCCGTTGTTTGCCGAGCAGTACTTC. Encoded protein: CASSMAGGPLFAEQYF.

The chain carries TRBV6-5 and TRBJ1-1; D perhaps matches TRBD1 (5 bases). The CDR3 extends over 15 amino acids. Between the trimmed V and J ends, which lost 8 bases and 1 base, there was a span of 17 bases. Germline-derived CDR1 and CDR2 are MNHEY and SVGAGI. The CDR3 protein is CASSNGGWWNTEAFF. The CDR3 DNA reads as TGTGCCAGCTCAAACGGGGGGTGGTGGAACACTGAAGCTTTCTTT.

The J gene is TRBJ1-4, the V gene TRBV5-1; TRBD1 matches 7 bases. The length of the CDR3 is 15 residues. The ends lost 0 bases at V and 3 bases at J; junction bases unmatched: 2. Per germline, CDR1 SGHRS and CDR2 YFSETQ. The CDR3 DNA is TGCGCCAGCAGCTTGGGGGACAGTTCTAATGAAAAACTGTTTTTT. The encoded protein is CASSLGDSSNEKLFF.

V usage is TRBV9 and J usage is TRBJ2-3, with TRBD2 as a possible D gene (6 bases). V was clipped by 4 bases and J by 0 bases, with 9 bases between them. Germline CDR1 is SGDLS and CDR2 is YYNGEE. The length of the CDR3 is 14 residues. The CDR3 coding sequence is TGTGCCAGCAGCCCCGGGACTAGCACAGATACGCAGTATTTT. Translated, it gives CASSPGTSTDTQYF. Variable domain in full (rest from reference TRBV9 and TRBJ2-3): DSGVTQTPKHLITATGQRVTLRCSPRSGDLSVYWYQQSLDQGLQFLIQYYNGEERAKGNILERFSAQQFPDLHSELNLSSLELGDSALYFCASSPGTSTDTQYFGPGTRLTVL.

The V gene is TRBV19, the J gene TRBJ1-2; 12 nucleotides agree with TRBD1. The V and J ends lost 5 bases and 10 bases, in that order; junction bases with no gene match: 8. Looked up from germline, CDR1 is LNHDA and CDR2 is SQIVND (reference sequence). The CDR3 is 14 amino acids. The CDR3 nucleotides read TGTGCCAGTAGTCCAACCGGGACAGGGGGCGACTACACCTTC. Amino acids: CASSPTGTGGDYTF.

This clone has only one observation. The chain joins TRBV10-3 to TRBJ2-3; the match to TRBD1 covers 8 bases. There are 16 residues in the CDR3. The junction had 7 bases not matched to a gene; V was cut back by 2 bases and J by 3 bases. The V gene's germline CDR1 is ENHRY and CDR2 SYGVKD. CDR3 sequence: CAISEVGTGETDTQYF. The CDR3 nucleotides read TGTGCCATCAGTGAGGTGGGGACAGGAGAAACAGATACGCAGTATTTT.

The chain couples TRBV7-8 to TRBJ1-2, with D perhaps matching TRBD1 (5 bases). Trimming shortened V by 1 base and J by 4 bases, and 13 bases separated the two germline ends. The CDR3 runs to 15 residues. The V gene's germline CDR1 is SGHVS and CDR2 FQNEAQ. In DNA form, the CDR3 reads TGTGCCAGCAGCTTAGTCCCCCGACAGCTCTATGGCTACACCTTC. This encodes CASSLVPRQLYGYTF.

V gene TRBV7-6 combines with J gene TRBJ2-2; 11 bases map to TRBD1. Unmatched junction bases numbered 5, after V lost 5 bases and J lost 6 bases. CDR3 length: 15 amino acids. In germline, CDR1 is SGHVS, CDR2 FNYEAQ. The CDR3 spells CASSRTGGGAGELFF. The DNA for the CDR3 is TGTGCCAGCAGCCGGACAGGGGGCGGAGCCGGGGAGCTGTTTTTT.

This chain joins TRBV5-1 and TRBJ2-5; TRBD2 might be the D (6 bases). The J call may be in error: the DNA end matches TRBJ2-7 better. The CDR3 has 14 amino acids. Per germline, CDR1 SGHRS and CDR2 YFSETQ. The DNA for the CDR3 is TGCGCCAGCAGCTTGTACGGGACTTACTACGAGCAGTACTTC. Translating it yields CASSLYGTYYEQYF.